The T cell receptor beta chain described here comes from a study of shared clonotypes between healthy human individuals. Generated by immunoSEQ multiplex PCR, the TCRdb table keeps only in-frame clones and is missing some. The sample includes roughly 2.6 million clones, around nine tenths of them seen just once. After removal of 7 bases from V and 5 bases from J, the junction contained 8 bases not matched to a gene. The germline V gene has CDR1 SGHRS and CDR2 YFSETQ. The CDR3 runs to 15 residues. This sequence joins TRBV5-1 and TRBJ2-3, with 12 bases lining up with TRBD2. The sequencing input was naive CD4+ T cells sorted from blood. Indicated subset: CD45RA+ positively selected. The receptor was isolated from a man between 18 and 35 years old in good health. The CDR3, as DNA: TGCGCCAGCGGCCTACTAGCGGGAGGAGGAGATACGCAGTATTTT. Translating it yields CASGLLAGGGDTQYF.